This T cell receptor (beta chain) was documented in a study of identical twins. Study-wide results and caveats: Conclusions were drawn cross-sectionally by statistical analysis, without following the same donors.

This clonotype has a handful of counts. No antigen is known for it. MiXCR, run by TCRdb on the 5' RACE reads, gives a single entry per CDR3 protein. Found here are under 800,000 distinct CDR3 sequences, around 20% of them singletons; the top ten hold approximately 4.3%. V was shortened by 1 base and J by 5 bases, with 6 bases between the two germline ends. Germline CDR1 and CDR2: SGHVS and FQNEAQ. There are 13 residues in the CDR3. In addition, the sample was reused for a study of T cells expressing NK-cell markers. As reported in that work: Out of eight donors sequenced, seven tested HCMV-seropositive and the remaining one seronegative. Expanded NKG2C+ T cell clones were not confirmed as HCMV-specific.

The chain couples TRBV7-8 to TRBJ2-4; D gene ambiguous. The receptor's source is a woman under 30 in good health. The specimen sequenced was PBMCs. The CDR3 region has the DNA TGTGCCAGCAGCTTAGGGGCTCAAAACATTCAGTACTTC. Translated, it gives CASSLGAQNIQYF.